A single sample is the source of the 2 T cell receptor beta chains below, sequenced in a study of T cells after yellow fever vaccination. One entry per CDR3 protein, called by TCRdb with MiXCR from the 5' RACE reads. The sample consists of fewer than 650,000 distinct CDR3 sequences, 21% of them appearing once. Source: PBMCs, taken roughly 20 days after the first yellow fever vaccination. Every receptor here comes from a man aged 18-30 years who received the YFV17D yellow fever vaccine.

J is TRBJ1-6 and V is TRBV30; unclear D gene. This CDR3 comprises 13 residues. Germline values: CDR1 GTSNPN, CDR2 SVGIG (reference sequence). The V and J ends lost 5 bases and 2 bases respectively, with 7 bases between them. DNA for the CDR3: TGTGCCTGGGGTGGAGCCTATAATTCACCCCTCCACTTT. This codes for CAWGGAYNSPLHF.

This clonotype was seen more than once but under ten times. The chain combines TRBV19 with TRBJ2-2, with TRBD1 matching over 7 bases. This CDR3 is built from 13 residues. The J segment lost 5 bases and the V segment lost 5 bases, leaving 2 bases of the junction unmatched. Germline loops: CDR1 LNHDA, CDR2 SQIVND (reference sequence). CDR3: CASSAGGTGELFF. CDR3 nucleotide sequence: TGTGCCAGTAGTGCAGGGGGTACCGGGGAGCTGTTTTTT.